The sequence of this T cell receptor beta chain was determined in a study of read filtering for tumor transcriptome and immune sequencing. Study background: Per sample, TCR-region reads ranged about 3.5 to 11 million by IR-seq, roughly 85 to 1,300 by RNA-seq.

Overall study findings and caveats: In IR-seq, single-read clonotypes were roughly 82% of clonotypes but roughly 3.5% of reads.

Per the germline V gene, CDR1 is SEHNR and CDR2 is FQNEAQ (reference sequence). The V gene lost 0 bases and the J gene lost 1 base, with 6 bases spanning the gap. The CDR3 is 14 amino acids. This clonotype was seen many times. Its target is not known. This library used approximately 390 ng RNA and molecular barcoded adaptors spanning alpha/delta and beta/gamma chains. One entry per CDR3 protein, called by TCRdb with MiXCR from the reads. The sample has about 39,000 distinct CDR3 sequences; less than 15% are singletons. This clonotype originated in a donor over 35 with multiple myeloma. The V and J genes are TRBV7-9 and TRBJ1-1; D is unclear. Source material: a population of CD138-negative cells sorted from bone marrow. CDR3 sequence reads: CASSLATENTEAFF. CDR3 coding DNA: TGTGCCAGCAGCTTAGCGACGGAGAACACTGAAGCTTTCTTT.